Below are 24 T cell receptor beta chains sequenced from a single sample in a study of shared clonotypes between healthy human individuals. Assay used: immunoSEQ multiplex PCR; TCRdb lists only in-frame clones, some missing. The table includes around 2.5 million clones, over 85% detected once. The specimen was naive CD4+ T cells from PBMCs. The sample's subset: CD45RA+ positively selected. The source is a man aged 18 to 30 in good health. Some clones in this sample may be carry-over from other donors' samples.

The CDR3, as DNA: TGTGCCAGCAGCTCTGACAGGGGCAATCAGCCCCAGCATTTT. It encodes CASSSDRGNQPQHF. The chain has TRBV5-5 and TRBJ1-5, with TRBD1 identical over 7 bases. CDR3 length: 14 amino acids. The V and J ends lost 3 bases and 2 bases, in that order; junction bases with no gene match: 2. Germline V CDR1 and CDR2: SGHKS, YYEKEE (reference sequence).

The chain carries TRBV9 and TRBJ2-6; D gene ambiguous. The length of the CDR3 is 14 residues. CDR1 is SGDLS, CDR2 YYNGEE, per germline. The V end was cut by 3 bases, the J end by 2 bases, with 6 bases between. Written as DNA, the CDR3 is TGTGCCAGCAGCGCCGTCCCTGGGGCCAACGTCCTGACTTTC. Residues: CASSAVPGANVLTF.

The rearrangement links TRBV7-9 to TRBJ2-7, with 7 bases identical to TRBD2. Germline V lookup: CDR1 SEHNR, CDR2 FQNEAQ (reference sequence). The CDR3 is 14 residues long. The V and J ends lost 3 bases and 2 bases, in that order; junction bases with no gene match: 4. CDR3 DNA sequence: TGTGCCAGCAGCTTTAGCGGGTCCACCTACGAGCAGTACTTC. Amino acid sequence: CASSFSGSTYEQYF.

CDR3 sequence: CSVDGLARSYNEQFF. In DNA, the CDR3 is TGCAGCGTTGATGGGTTAGCGAGGTCCTACAATGAGCAGTTCTTC. The J gene is TRBJ2-1, the V gene TRBV29-1; a weak D match, TRBD2 (5 bases). This CDR3 contains 15 residues. Germline assignment: CDR1 SQVTM and CDR2 ANQGSEA. Trimming removed 3 bases from V and 1 base from J, with 13 bases in between.

The chain joins TRBV28 to TRBJ2-5; possibly TRBD1 for D (5 bases). V lost 3 bases, J lost 1 base, and 12 bases lay in between. In germline, CDR1 is MDHEN, CDR2 SYDVKM. This CDR3 region has 15 residues. CDR3 coding DNA: TGTGCCAGCAGTTTCGTAGGGGTCCCCCAAGAGACCCAGTACTTC. This codes for CASSFVGVPQETQYF.

This sequence joins TRBV6-6 and TRBJ2-5; D unresolved. Germline V gene data show CDR1 as MNHNY and CDR2 as SVGAGI (reference sequence). V dropped 7 bases and J dropped 1 base, with 13 bases sitting between them. This CDR3 has 14 residues. CDR3 residues: CASNAQSIQETQYF. CDR3 coding DNA: TGTGCCAGCAACGCACAGTCGATCCAAGAGACCCAGTACTTC.

This clone was counted only a few times. The rearrangement uses TRBV5-1 and TRBJ1-1; 8 nucleotides match TRBD1. The CDR3 covers 14 residues. V trimming: 0 bases; J trimming: 6 bases; junction bases outside the gene matches: 4. In germline, CDR1 is SGHRS, CDR2 YFSETQ. The CDR3 DNA sequence: TGCGCCAGCAGCTTGGTACAGGGGGACCCTGAAGCTTTCTTT. It specifies CASSLVQGDPEAFF. Variable domain in full (rest from reference TRBV5-1 and TRBJ1-1): KAGVTQTPRYLIKTRGQQVTLSCSPISGHRSVSWYQQTPGQGLQFLFEYFSETQRNKGNFPGRFSGRQFSNSRSEMNVSTLELGDSALYLCASSLVQGDPEAFFGQGTRLTVV.

The rearrangement uses TRBV23-1 and TRBJ1-4, with TRBD1 matching 7 bases. Being an ORF, TRBV23-1 has a function that is uncertain. V trimming: 3 bases; J trimming: 3 bases; junction bases outside the gene matches: 4. The CDR3 length is 15 residues. CDR3 bases: TGCGCCAGCAGTCAGCACAGGGGAGCTAATGAAAAACTGTTTTTT. Translation: CASSQHRGANEKLFF.

The chain combines TRBV4-1 with TRBJ1-2; D unclear. Germline assignment: CDR1 MGHRA and CDR2 YSYEKL. V was cut by 0 bases and J by 5 bases, with 10 bases left in between. CDR3 size: 14 residues. CDR3 nucleotide sequence: TGCGCCAGCAGCCAAGATAATGGAGCTTATGGCTACACCTTC. It is translated as CASSQDNGAYGYTF.

The chain joins TRBV7-2 to TRBJ2-1; TRBD2 matches 10 bases. CDR1 and CDR2 (germline): SGHTA, FQGNSA. Unmatched junction bases numbered 13, after V lost 6 bases and J lost 8 bases. This CDR3 comprises 16 residues. The CDR3 reads CASSTRPAGGPDEQFF. The DNA of the CDR3 is TGTGCCAGCAGTACCAGACCAGCGGGAGGGCCGGATGAGCAGTTCTTC. Based on the CDR3 plus reference TRBV7-2 and TRBJ2-1, the full variable domain is GAGVSQSPSNKVTEKGKDVELRCDPISGHTALYWYRQSLGQGLEFLIYFQGNSAPDKSGLPSDRFSAERTGGSVSTLTIQRTQQEDSAVYLCASSTRPAGGPDEQFFGPGTRLTVL.

This chain uses TRBV5-1 with TRBJ2-7, with D tentatively TRBD2 (5 bases). V lost 0 bases and J 5 bases, leaving 12 bases between the germline ends. Germline CDR1 SGHRS, CDR2 YFSETQ. The CDR3 contains 14 residues. CDR3: CASSLASGSNEQYF. In DNA, the CDR3 is TGCGCCAGCAGCTTGGCCTCGGGGTCTAACGAGCAGTACTTC.

As concerns this clone: The sample carries other DNA sequences with the same CDR3. This chain uses TRBV12-5 with TRBJ2-3; no clear D. V lost 2 bases and J 4 bases, leaving 7 bases between the germline ends. CDR3 length: 13 residues. Germline CDR1 LGHNT, CDR2 FRNRAP. CDR3 amino acids: CASGLIGADTQYF. The CDR3 region has the DNA TGTGCTAGTGGTTTGATAGGCGCAGATACGCAGTATTTT.

The rearrangement uses TRBV30 and TRBJ2-1; TRBD2 might be the D (6 bases). The CDR3 length is 14 residues. Looked up from germline, CDR1 is GTSNPN and CDR2 is SVGIG (reference sequence). V lost 4 bases and J 3 bases, leaving 13 bases between the germline ends. The DNA of the CDR3 is TGTGCCTGGACCGTGCCCGGGGGCTACAATGAGCAGTTCTTC. Residues: CAWTVPGGYNEQFF. The full variable domain, with the rest looked up from reference TRBV30 and TRBJ2-1, is SQTIHQWPATLVQPVGSPLSLECTVEGTSNPNLYWYRQAAGRGLQLLFYSVGIGQISSEVPQNLSASRPQDRQFILSSKKLLLSDSGFYLCAWTVPGGYNEQFFGPGTRLTVL.

This chain links TRBV19 with TRBJ2-5, with 8 bases identical to TRBD1. Germline CDR1 is LNHDA and CDR2 is SQIVND (reference sequence). Trimming at V came to 5 bases and at J to 4 bases, leaving 6 bases not matched to a gene. The CDR3 has 14 residues. The CDR3 nucleotides read TGTGCCAGTAGTGTATCCAGGGGGCGAGAGACCCAGTACTTC. The encoded protein is CASSVSRGRETQYF.

The V and J genes are TRBV6-5 and TRBJ2-7, with 10 nucleotides matching TRBD2. CDR1 MNHEY and CDR2 SVGAGI come from the germline V gene. V lost 6 bases and J lost 3; bases outside the gene matches: 5. This CDR3 is 14 amino acids long. The CDR3 loop is CASSLLAGIYEQYF. In nucleotides, the CDR3 is TGTGCCAGCAGCCTACTAGCGGGAATCTACGAGCAGTACTTC.

This clone was observed a single time. V is TRBV25-1 and J is TRBJ2-5; TRBD1 aligns across 9 bases. The DNA end lines up better with TRBJ2-7; the J call may be wrong. Germline assignment: CDR1 MGHDK and CDR2 SYGVNS. The CDR3 loop spans 15 amino acids. This chain's CDR3 is CASSARTGVYYEQYF. In DNA, the CDR3 is TGTGCCAGCAGTGCCCGGACAGGGGTCTACTACGAGCAGTACTTC.

The rearrangement uses TRBV5-4 and TRBJ2-1; D is perhaps TRBD1 or TRBD2 (6 bases each). Per the germline V gene, CDR1 is SGHNT and CDR2 is YYREEE (reference sequence). The CDR3 length is 16 residues. Trimming cost V 1 base and J 4 bases, with 15 bases left between them. The CDR3: CASSLRSGAPYNEQFF. DNA of the CDR3: TGTGCCAGCAGCTTGAGATCGGGGGCCCCGTACAATGAGCAGTTCTTC.

This chain links TRBV9 with TRBJ2-2; D is ambiguous. Germline V gives CDR1 SGDLS, CDR2 YYNGEE. This CDR3 has 13 amino acids. V lost 4 bases and J lost 3, with 7 bases in between. DNA of the CDR3: TGTGCCAGCAGCAACCGGGACACCGGGGAGCTGTTTTTT. This sequence encodes CASSNRDTGELFF.

Concerning this clone itself: The same CDR3 also results from other DNA sequences found in this sample. J is TRBJ2-7 and V is TRBV27; D is uncertain. The CDR3 totals 11 residues. The germline V gene has CDR1 MNHEY and CDR2 SMNVEV (reference sequence). V was cut by 0 bases and J by 6 bases, with 3 bases left in between. The CDR3 DNA is TGTGCCAGCAGTTTATCCGGCGAGCAGTACTTC. Translated: CASSLSGEQYF.

Only a few counts were recorded for this clone. CDR3 DNA: TGCACCAGCATTCGTCAGAACACTGAAGCTTTCTTT. Its translation is CTSIRQNTEAFF. V and J are TRBV1 and TRBJ1-1. TRBV1 has pseudogene status. The length of the CDR3 is 12 residues.

The CDR3 sequence: CASSDGEAYYGYTF. In nucleotides, the CDR3 is TGTGCCAGCAGTGATGGGGAGGCCTACTATGGCTACACCTTC. This chain uses TRBV6-6 with TRBJ1-2; D not resolved. This CDR3 spans 14 amino acids. The germline CDR1 and CDR2 sequences are MNHNY and SVGAGI (reference sequence). The ends were cut back, 5 bases at V and 3 bases at J, with 13 bases in the middle.

The J gene is TRBJ2-3, the V gene TRBV30, with a weak D call TRBD2 (5 bases). Deletions cut 4 bases from V and 4 bases from J, with 6 bases between. This CDR3 spans 11 amino acids. Germline assignment: CDR1 GTSNPN and CDR2 SVGIG (reference sequence). The CDR3 nucleotides read TGTGCCTGGATGCGGGCAGATACGCAGTATTTT. Translated: CAWMRADTQYF.

In DNA form, the CDR3 reads TGTGCCAGCAGTCGCGGGTACGGGTTAAACATTCAGTACTTC. Translating it yields CASSRGYGLNIQYF. The V call is TRBV6-5, the J call TRBJ2-4; tentatively, D is TRBD2 (5 bases). The length of the CDR3 is 14 residues. Germline lookup yields CDR1 MNHEY and CDR2 SVGAGI. V was pared by 5 bases and J by 6 bases, with 14 bases between.

This clone was picked up one time. This chain links TRBV18 with TRBJ2-1; 8 nucleotides match TRBD2. This CDR3 is built from 17 residues. The V segment lost 6 bases and the J segment 2 bases; nucleotides outside the gene matches: 12. In germline, CDR1 is KGHSH, CDR2 LQKENI. CDR3 DNA sequence: TGTGCCAGCTCTCTTCCGACTAGCGTCTCCCCCTACAATGAGCAGTTCTTC. This encodes CASSLPTSVSPYNEQFF. The full variable domain, in which reference TRBV18 and TRBJ2-1 provide the parts outside the CDR3, is NAGVMQNPRHLVRRRGQEARLRCSPMKGHSHVYWYRQLPEEGLKFMVYLQKENIIDESGMPKERFSAEFPKEGPSILRIQQVVRGDSAAYFCASSLPTSVSPYNEQFFGPGTRLTVL.